One T cell receptor beta chain is described in this entry. The table came from immunoSEQ multiplex PCR; TCRdb's copy has only in-frame clones and leaves some out. The sample shows about 490,000 clones, over 65% of them seen only once. The data are from a study of shared clonotypes between healthy human individuals. Trimming removed 3 bases from V and 5 bases from J; junction bases left unmatched: 7. Germline V CDR1 and CDR2: SGHTA, FQGNSA. This CDR3 has 15 residues. Sequencing was performed on PBMCs. The chain couples TRBV7-2 to TRBJ2-7; 10 bases fit TRBD2. The TCR originated in a woman aged 40-49 years in good health. Some clones in this sample may be carry-over from other donors' samples. The CDR3 loop reads CASSFSSGSQNEQYF. CDR3 in DNA: TGTGCCAGCAGCTTCTCTAGCGGGAGCCAAAACGAGCAGTACTTC. Drawing the rest from reference TRBV7-2 and TRBJ2-7, the complete variable domain is GAGVSQSPSNKVTEKGKDVELRCDPISGHTALYWYRQSLGQGLEFLIYFQGNSAPDKSGLPSDRFSAERTGGSVSTLTIQRTQQEDSAVYLCASSFSSGSQNEQYFGPGTRLTVT.